This entry concerns a single T cell receptor beta chain. This sample is part of a study of blood T cell repertoires in COVID-19. Whole-study context: PBMCs, B-cell-depleted T cells, or T cells provided the cDNA or gDNA that made up the material.

Libraries were prepared by immunoSEQ multiplex PCR; TCRdb keeps only in-frame clonotypes and omits some of them. This sample has approximately 150,000 clones, with 83% found just once. The CDR3 covers 16 residues. Germline assignment: CDR1 SEHNR and CDR2 FQNEAQ (reference sequence). J gave up 4 bases and V 5 bases, and 10 bases lay outside the gene matches. V usage is TRBV7-9 and J usage is TRBJ2-2; TRBD1 matches at 7 bases. This receptor was obtained from a woman of 80 years or more with acute or convalescent COVID-19. What was sequenced was peripheral blood. CDR3 sequence (DNA): TGTGCCAGCAGCCCCGGACAGGCGGTTATCACCGGGGAGCTGTTTTTT. Translated, it gives CASSPGQAVITGELFF.